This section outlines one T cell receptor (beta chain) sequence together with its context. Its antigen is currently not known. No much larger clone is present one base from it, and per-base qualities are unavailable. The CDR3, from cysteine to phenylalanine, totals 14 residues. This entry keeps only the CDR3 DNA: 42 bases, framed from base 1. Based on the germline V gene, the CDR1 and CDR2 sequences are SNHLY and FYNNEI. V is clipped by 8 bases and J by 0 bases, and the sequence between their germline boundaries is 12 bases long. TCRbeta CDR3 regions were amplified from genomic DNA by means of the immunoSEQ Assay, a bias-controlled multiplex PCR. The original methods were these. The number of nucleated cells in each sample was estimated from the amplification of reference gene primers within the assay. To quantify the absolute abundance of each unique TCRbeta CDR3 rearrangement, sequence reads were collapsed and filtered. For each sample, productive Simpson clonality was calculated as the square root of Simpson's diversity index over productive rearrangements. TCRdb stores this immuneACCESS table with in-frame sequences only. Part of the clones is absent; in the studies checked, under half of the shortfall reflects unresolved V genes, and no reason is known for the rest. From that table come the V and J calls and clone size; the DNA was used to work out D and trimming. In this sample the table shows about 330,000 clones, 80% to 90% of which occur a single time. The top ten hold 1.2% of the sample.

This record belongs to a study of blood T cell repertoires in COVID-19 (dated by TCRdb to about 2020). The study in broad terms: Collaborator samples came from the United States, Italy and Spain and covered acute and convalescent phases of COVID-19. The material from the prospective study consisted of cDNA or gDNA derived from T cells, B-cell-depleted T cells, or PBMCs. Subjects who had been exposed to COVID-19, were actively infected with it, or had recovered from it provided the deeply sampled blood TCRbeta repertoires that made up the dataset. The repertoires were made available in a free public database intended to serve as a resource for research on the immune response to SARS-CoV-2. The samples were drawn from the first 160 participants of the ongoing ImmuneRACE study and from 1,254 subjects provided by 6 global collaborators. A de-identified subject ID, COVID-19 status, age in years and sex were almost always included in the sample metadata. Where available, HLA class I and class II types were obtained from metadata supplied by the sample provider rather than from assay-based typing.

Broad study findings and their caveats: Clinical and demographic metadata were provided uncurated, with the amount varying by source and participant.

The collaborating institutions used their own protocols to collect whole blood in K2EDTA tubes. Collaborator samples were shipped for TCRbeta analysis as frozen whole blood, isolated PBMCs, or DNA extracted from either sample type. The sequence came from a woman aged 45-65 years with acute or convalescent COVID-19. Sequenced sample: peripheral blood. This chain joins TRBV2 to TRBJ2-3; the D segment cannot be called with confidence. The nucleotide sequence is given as TGTGCCAGCGGAGATACGACTAGCACAGATACGCAGTATTTT. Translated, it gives CASGDTTSTDTQYF.